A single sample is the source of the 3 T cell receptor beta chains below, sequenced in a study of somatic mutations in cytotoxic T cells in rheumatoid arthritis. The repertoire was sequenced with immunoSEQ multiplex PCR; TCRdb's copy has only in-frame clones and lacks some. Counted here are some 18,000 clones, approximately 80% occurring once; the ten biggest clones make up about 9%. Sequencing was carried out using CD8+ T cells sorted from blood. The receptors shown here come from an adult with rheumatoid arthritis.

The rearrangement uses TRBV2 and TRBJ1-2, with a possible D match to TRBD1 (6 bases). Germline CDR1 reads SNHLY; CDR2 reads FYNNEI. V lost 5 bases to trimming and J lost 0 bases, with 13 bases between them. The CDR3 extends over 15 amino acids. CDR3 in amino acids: CASSTRDTTNYGYTF. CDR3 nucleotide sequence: TGTGCCAGCAGTACCCGGGACACAACTAACTATGGCTACACCTTC.

CDR3 amino acids: CASQGLAGVTDTQYF. Written as DNA, the CDR3 is TGTGCCAGCCAAGGGCTAGCGGGAGTCACAGATACGCAGTATTTT. The rearrangement links TRBV6-5 to TRBJ2-3, with 10 bases matching TRBD2. The junction had 7 bases not matched to a gene; V was cut back by 8 bases and J by 2 bases. Germline V gene data show CDR1 as MNHEY and CDR2 as SVGAGI. This CDR3 is built from 15 residues.

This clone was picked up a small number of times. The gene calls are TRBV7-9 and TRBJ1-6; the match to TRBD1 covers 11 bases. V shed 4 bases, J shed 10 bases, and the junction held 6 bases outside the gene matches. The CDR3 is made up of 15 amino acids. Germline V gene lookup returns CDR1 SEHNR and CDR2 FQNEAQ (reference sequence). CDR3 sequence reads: CASSSPGQGESPLHF. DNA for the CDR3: TGTGCCAGCAGCTCCCCGGGACAGGGGGAATCACCCCTCCACTTT.